Following are 8 T cell receptor beta chains from one sample sequenced in a study of regulatory T cells in long-lasting Graves disease. Combining iRepertoire HTBI primers with Arm-PCR of CDR3 regions, the authors built TCR beta libraries. TCRdb recomputed calls from the multiplex PCR reads with MiXCR, one row per CDR3 protein. In the table there are 650,000 to 850,000 distinct CDR3 sequences, about 30% of which are singletons. The time point here: persistent/refractory GD, antithyroid drugs over 5 years with positive TRAb. PBMCs were the source of the RNA used for TCR sequencing. The material sequenced was peripheral blood mononuclear cells (PBMCs), taken when the disease was refractory, from a patient treated with antithyroid drugs. Source of these receptors: a female donor with Graves disease.

This clonotype came up a few times. The V gene is TRBV3-1, the J gene TRBJ1-5; 9 bases fit TRBD1. The germline V gene has CDR1 LGHDT and CDR2 YNNKEL (reference sequence). CDR3 length: 15 amino acids. J was trimmed by 7 bases and V by 4 bases; bases with no gene match: 8. The CDR3 spells CASSLSGTGQQPQHF. CDR3 DNA: TGTGCCAGCAGCCTTTCCGGGACAGGGCAACAGCCCCAGCATTTT.

The chain uses TRBV28 and TRBJ1-1, with 9 positions matching TRBD1. The germline gives CDR1 MDHEN, CDR2 SYDVKM. The CDR3 has 16 residues. Germline trimming cut 6 bases from V and 1 base from J; bases unmatched to any gene: 9. The CDR3 region is CASSLVPGQGNTEAFF. CDR3 sequence (DNA): TGTGCCAGCAGCTTAGTCCCGGGACAGGGGAACACTGAAGCTTTCTTT.

This clonotype was counted many times. The chain links TRBV10-3 to TRBJ2-5, with TRBD1 identical over 7 bases. This CDR3 has 14 residues. V shed 6 bases and J 1 base; nucleotides not matched to a gene: 5. Germline V lookup: CDR1 ENHRY, CDR2 SYGVKD. This CDR3 is CAIRFGQAQETQYF. CDR3 in DNA: TGTGCCATCAGATTCGGACAGGCCCAAGAGACCCAGTACTTC.

The V and J genes are TRBV10-2 and TRBJ1-1; D is uncertain. CDR1 and CDR2 from the germline V gene are WSHSY and SAAADI. V was clipped by 3 bases and J by 4 bases, with 9 bases between them. This CDR3 is 13 amino acids long. CDR3 bases: TGCGCCAGCAGTGAAATGGGAATCACTGAAGCTTTCTTT. It yields the protein CASSEMGITEAFF.

The chain combines TRBV6-1 with TRBJ1-2; 9 positions agree with TRBD1. CDR1 MNHNS and CDR2 SASEGT come from the germline V gene. V dropped 8 bases and J dropped 4; count of bases not matched to a gene: 8. This CDR3 is built from 14 residues. CDR3 nucleotide sequence: TGTGCCAGCCGGAGGGACAGGGAGGCCTATGGCTACACCTTC. This encodes CASRRDREAYGYTF.

This clonotype was seen repeatedly, ten times or more. The CDR3 nucleotides are TGCAGCGTCGGGGGGCTAGCGGGAAATAAGGACTACGAGCAGTACTTC. This gives the protein CSVGGLAGNKDYEQYF. The V gene is TRBV29-1, the J gene TRBJ2-7; 9 positions agree with TRBD2. Looked up from germline, CDR1 is SQVTM and CDR2 is ANQGSEA. The CDR3 sequence is 16 residues long. The V segment lost 6 bases and the J segment 3 bases; nucleotides outside the gene matches: 15.

This clonotype came up many times. The chain combines TRBV28 with TRBJ1-4; D is ambiguous. Trimming cost V 2 bases and J 4 bases, with 8 bases left between them. The V gene's germline CDR1 is MDHEN and CDR2 SYDVKM. The CDR3 has 14 amino acids. The CDR3 DNA is TGTGCCAGCAGTTTAATCAACAGTAATGAAAAACTGTTTTTT. Translated, it gives CASSLINSNEKLFF.

This clonotype was recorded at least ten times. This chain uses TRBV11-2 with TRBJ2-7; TRBD2 aligns across 10 bases. The CDR3 is 17 residues long. With V trimmed by 4 bases and J by 3 bases, 12 bases remained unmatched. The germline V gene encodes CDR1 SGHAT and CDR2 FQNNGV. The CDR3 region is CASSSRAGGPKDYEQYF. CDR3 nucleotides: TGTGCCAGCAGCTCACGAGCGGGAGGGCCGAAAGACTACGAGCAGTACTTC.